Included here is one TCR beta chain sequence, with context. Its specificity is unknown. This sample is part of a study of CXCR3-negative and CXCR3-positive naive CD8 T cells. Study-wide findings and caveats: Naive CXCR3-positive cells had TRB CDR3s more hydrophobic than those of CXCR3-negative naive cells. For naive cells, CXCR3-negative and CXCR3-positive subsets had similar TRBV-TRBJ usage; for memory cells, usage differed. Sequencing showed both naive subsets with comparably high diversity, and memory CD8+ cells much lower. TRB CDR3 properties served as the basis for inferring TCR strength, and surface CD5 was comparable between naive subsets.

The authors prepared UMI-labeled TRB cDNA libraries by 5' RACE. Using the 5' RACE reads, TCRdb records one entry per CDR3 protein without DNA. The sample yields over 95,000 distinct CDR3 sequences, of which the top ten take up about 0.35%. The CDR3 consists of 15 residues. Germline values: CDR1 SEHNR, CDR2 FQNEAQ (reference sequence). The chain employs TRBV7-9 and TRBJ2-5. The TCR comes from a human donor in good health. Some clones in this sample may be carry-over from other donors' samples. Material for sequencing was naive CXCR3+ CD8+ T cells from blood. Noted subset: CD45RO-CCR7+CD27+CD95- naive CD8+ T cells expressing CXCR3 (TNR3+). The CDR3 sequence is CASSPAEKYQETQYF. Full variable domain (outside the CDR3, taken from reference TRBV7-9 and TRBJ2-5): DTGVSQNPRHKITKRGQNVTFRCDPISEHNRLYWYRQTLGQGPEFLTYFQNEAQLEKSRLLSDRFSAERPKGSFSTLEIQRTEQGDSAMYLCASSPAEKYQETQYFGPGTRLLVL.